The T cell receptor (beta chain) described here comes from a study of cytomegalovirus exposure and HLA in healthy donors. Findings of the study overall: Relative to equally common others, HLA-associated TCR beta chains showed greater clonal expansion in a later analysis. Versus the roughly 690-donor mean, an Asian-associated ancestry cluster reportedly showed fewer N-insertions in a later analysis. In a later analysis, across HLA loci, associated TCR counts were highest for DRB1, lowest for HLA-C.

Amplification used 60 Vbeta primers and 13 Jbeta primers. Some clones are missing from TCRdb's copy, which holds only in-frame ones; the method was immunoSEQ multiplex PCR. This sample has some 110,000 clones, with roughly 80% found just once. Turning to this clone: Its cognate antigen is unknown.

Looked up from germline, CDR1 is SNHLY and CDR2 is FYNNEI. This CDR3 is built from 15 residues. With 6 bases clipped from V and 8 bases from J, the junction kept 13 bases outside the gene matches. The sequenced sample consisted of PBMCs. The rearrangement uses TRBV2 and TRBJ1-3; 7 bases agree with TRBD1. The clonotype was recovered from a man aged 45-65 years in good health and CMV-seronegative. The CDR3 DNA reads TGTGCCAGCAGCGTCAACCGGGACAGAAAGGACACCATATATTTT. This encodes CASSVNRDRKDTIYF. Combining the CDR3 with reference TRBV2 and TRBJ1-3 gives the whole variable domain EPEVTQTPSHQVTQMGQEVILRCVPISNHLYFYWYRQILGQKVEFLVSFYNNEISEKSEIFDDQFSVERPDGSNFTLKIRSTKLEDSAMYFCASSVNRDRKDTIYFGEGSWLTVV.